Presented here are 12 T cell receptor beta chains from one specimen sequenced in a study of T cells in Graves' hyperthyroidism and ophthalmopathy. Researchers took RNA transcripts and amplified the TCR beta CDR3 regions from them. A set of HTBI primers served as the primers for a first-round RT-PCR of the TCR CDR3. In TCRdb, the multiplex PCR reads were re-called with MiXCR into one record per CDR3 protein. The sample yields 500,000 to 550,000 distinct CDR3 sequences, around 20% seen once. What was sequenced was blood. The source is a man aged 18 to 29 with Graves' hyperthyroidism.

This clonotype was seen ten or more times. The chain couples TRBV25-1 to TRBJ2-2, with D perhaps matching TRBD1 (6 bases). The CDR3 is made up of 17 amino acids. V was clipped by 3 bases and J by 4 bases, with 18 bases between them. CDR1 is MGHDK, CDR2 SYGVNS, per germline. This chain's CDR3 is CASSDPRSGASTGELFF. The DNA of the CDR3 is TGTGCCAGCAGTGACCCTCGGTCAGGGGCCAGCACCGGGGAGCTGTTTTTT.

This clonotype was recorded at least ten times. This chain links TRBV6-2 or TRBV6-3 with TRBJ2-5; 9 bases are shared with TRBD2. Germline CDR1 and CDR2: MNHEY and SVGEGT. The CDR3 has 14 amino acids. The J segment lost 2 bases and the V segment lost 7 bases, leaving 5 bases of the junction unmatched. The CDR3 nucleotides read TGTGCCAGCACCCAGCGGGAGGTACAAGAGACCCAGTACTTC. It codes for CASTQREVQETQYF.

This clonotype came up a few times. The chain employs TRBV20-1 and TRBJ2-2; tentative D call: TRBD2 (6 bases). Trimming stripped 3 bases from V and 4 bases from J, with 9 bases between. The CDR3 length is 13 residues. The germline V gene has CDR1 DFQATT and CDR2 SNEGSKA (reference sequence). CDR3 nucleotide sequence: TGCAGTGCTAGGCGGGGTAGCACCGGGGAGCTGTTTTTT. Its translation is CSARRGSTGELFF.

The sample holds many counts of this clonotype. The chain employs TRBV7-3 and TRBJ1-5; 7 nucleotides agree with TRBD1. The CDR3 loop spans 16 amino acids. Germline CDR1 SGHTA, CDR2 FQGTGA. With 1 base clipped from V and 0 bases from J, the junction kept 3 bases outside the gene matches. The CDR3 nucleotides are TGTGCCAGCAGCTTAAGGGGGACAGTTAGCAATCAGCCCCAGCATTTT. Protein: CASSLRGTVSNQPQHF.

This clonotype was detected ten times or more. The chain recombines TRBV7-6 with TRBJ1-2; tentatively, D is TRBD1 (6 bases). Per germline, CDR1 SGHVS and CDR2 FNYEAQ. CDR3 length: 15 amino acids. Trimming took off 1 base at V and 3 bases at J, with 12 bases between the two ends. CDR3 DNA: TGTGCCAGCAGCTTAGTATCGGGGGGCGACTATGGCTACACCTTC. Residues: CASSLVSGGDYGYTF.

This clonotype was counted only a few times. The CDR3 loop reads CAWIPQGDVTEAFF. The CDR3 DNA reads TGTGCCTGGATCCCACAGGGTGATGTTACTGAAGCTTTCTTT. The genes are TRBV30 and TRBJ1-1, with a tentative D call TRBD1 (6 bases). The V end lost 4 bases, the J end lost 5 bases, and 17 bases lay between the germline ends. CDR3 length: 14 amino acids. Germline loops: CDR1 GTSNPN, CDR2 SVGIG (reference sequence).

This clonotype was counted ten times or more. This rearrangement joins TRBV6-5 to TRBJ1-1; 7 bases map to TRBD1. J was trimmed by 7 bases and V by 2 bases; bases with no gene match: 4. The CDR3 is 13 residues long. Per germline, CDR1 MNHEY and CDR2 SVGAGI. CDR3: CASSYVRTGEAFF. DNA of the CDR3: TGTGCCAGCAGTTACGTCAGGACAGGTGAAGCTTTCTTT.

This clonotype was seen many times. In DNA form, the CDR3 reads TGCGCCAGCAGCTTGCTACCGACAGGGAATCAAGAGACCCAGTACTTC. Translating gives CASSLLPTGNQETQYF. The genes are TRBV5-1 and TRBJ2-5, with TRBD1 identical over 7 bases. CDR3 size: 16 residues. The germline gives CDR1 SGHRS, CDR2 YFSETQ. The junction had 8 bases not matched to a gene; V was cut back by 1 base and J by 2 bases.

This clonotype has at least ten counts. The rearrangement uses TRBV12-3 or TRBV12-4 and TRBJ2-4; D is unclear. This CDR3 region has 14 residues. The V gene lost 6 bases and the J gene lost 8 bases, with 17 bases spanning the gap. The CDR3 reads CASSRTSLKDIQYF. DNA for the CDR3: TGTGCCAGCAGCCGTACAAGCCTGAAGGACATTCAGTACTTC.

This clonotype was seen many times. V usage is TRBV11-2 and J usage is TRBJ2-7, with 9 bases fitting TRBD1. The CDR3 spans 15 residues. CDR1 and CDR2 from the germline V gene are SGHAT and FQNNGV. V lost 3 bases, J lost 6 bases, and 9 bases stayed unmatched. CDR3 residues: CASSLVPGQGGEQYF. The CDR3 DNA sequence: TGTGCCAGCAGCTTGGTTCCGGGACAGGGCGGCGAGCAGTACTTC.

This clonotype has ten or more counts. DNA of the CDR3: TGCGCCAGCAGTCAAGGCAATACCGGGGAGCTGTTTTTT. Protein sequence: CASSQGNTGELFF. The gene calls are TRBV5-1 and TRBJ2-2; the D is unclear. The CDR3 totals 13 residues. Trimming took 5 bases from V and 5 from J, leaving 10 bases between them. CDR1 is SGHRS and CDR2 is YFSETQ in the germline V gene.

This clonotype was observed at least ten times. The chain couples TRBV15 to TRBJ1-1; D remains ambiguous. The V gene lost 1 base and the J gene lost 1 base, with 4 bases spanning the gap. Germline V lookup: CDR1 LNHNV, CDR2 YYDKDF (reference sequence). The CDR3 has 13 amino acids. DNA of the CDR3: TGTGCCACCAGCAGAGCCGAGAACACTGAAGCTTTCTTT. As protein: CATSRAENTEAFF.